Listed below are T cell receptor beta chains from one sample, sequenced in a study of blood T cell repertoires in COVID-19. Sequencing used immunoSEQ multiplex PCR; TCRdb keeps in-frame clones, though not all of them. The data hold approximately 240,000 clones, with roughly 88% observed a single time. The sequencing input was peripheral blood. The receptors stem from a woman between 40 and 50 years old who had recovered from COVID-19. CDR3s include the opening cysteine and the closing phenylalanine or tryptophan. The order of the fields is clone size, D gene, V gene, J gene, CDR3 protein, CDR3 DNA. The D gene is left open where the match is weak. The size of a clone is reported for some rows only, either as once, few or many, or as a class for expanded clones.

clone_size: .
d_call: .
v_call: TRBV15
j_call: TRBJ2-2
cdr3_aa: CATSSSLESTGELFF
cdr3_nt: TGTGCCACCAGCAGTTCTTTAGAGTCCACCGGGGAGCTGTTTTTT

clone_size: .
d_call: .
v_call: TRBV5-6
j_call: TRBJ1-3
cdr3_aa: CASSQPRGGGNTIYF
cdr3_nt: TGTGCCAGCAGTCAACCCAGGGGTGGTGGAAACACCATATATTTT

clone_size: .
d_call: .
v_call: TRBV30
j_call: TRBJ1-2
cdr3_aa: CAWTRDGRLRGYTF
cdr3_nt: TGTGCCTGGACGCGGGACGGTAGACTCCGGGGCTACACCTTC

clone_size: .
d_call: .
v_call: TRBV19
j_call: TRBJ2-1
cdr3_aa: CASSIRISASYNEQFF
cdr3_nt: TGTGCCAGTAGTATAAGGATCAGCGCCTCCTACAATGAGCAGTTCTTC

clone_size: .
d_call: TRBD2
v_call: TRBV3-1/TRBV3-2
j_call: TRBJ2-5
cdr3_aa: CASSQDSGRGLAGAKRETQYF
cdr3_nt: TGTGCCAGCAGCCAAGATTCGGGACGTGGACTAGCGGGAGCAAAGAGGGAGACCCAGTACTTC

clone_size: few
d_call: TRBD1
v_call: TRBV6-2/TRBV6-3
j_call: TRBJ2-1
cdr3_aa: CASSSDRGPRSYNEQFF
cdr3_nt: TGTGCCAGCAGTTCCGACAGGGGTCCCCGCTCCTACAATGAGCAGTTCTTC

clone_size: few
d_call: .
v_call: TRBV27
j_call: TRBJ1-5
cdr3_aa: CASSFSGIQPQHF
cdr3_nt: TGTGCCAGCAGTTTCTCGGGGATTCAGCCCCAGCATTTT

clone_size: .
d_call: TRBD1
v_call: TRBV5-4
j_call: TRBJ1-6
cdr3_aa: CASRPGQGRSSYNSPLHF
cdr3_nt: TGTGCCAGCAGACCAGGACAGGGAAGGAGCTCCTATAATTCACCCCTCCACTTT

clone_size: .
d_call: .
v_call: TRBV7-9
j_call: TRBJ2-2
cdr3_aa: CASSSASVWGADTGELFF
cdr3_nt: TGTGCCAGCAGCTCCGCGTCGGTGTGGGGAGCGGACACCGGGGAGCTGTTTTTT

clone_size: few
d_call: TRBD2
v_call: TRBV11-2
j_call: TRBJ2-5
cdr3_aa: CASSLRVAGGETQYF
cdr3_nt: TGTGCCAGCAGCTTACGAGTAGCGGGGGGGGAGACCCAGTACTTC

clone_size: .
d_call: .
v_call: TRBV7-2
j_call: TRBJ2-7
cdr3_aa: CASSPRGGPPYEQYF
cdr3_nt: TGTGCCAGCAGCCCGAGAGGGGGTCCCCCCTACGAGCAGTACTTC

clone_size: .
d_call: TRBD1
v_call: TRBV6-5
j_call: TRBJ1-5
cdr3_aa: CASRAGYRGQPQHF
cdr3_nt: TGTGCCAGCAGGGCCGGTTACAGGGGTCAGCCCCAGCATTTT

clone_size: .
d_call: .
v_call: TRBV28
j_call: TRBJ2-5
cdr3_aa: CASTRAGMETQYF
cdr3_nt: TGTGCCAGCACCAGGGCAGGGATGGAGACCCAGTACTTC

clone_size: .
d_call: .
v_call: TRBV5-1
j_call: TRBJ1-2
cdr3_aa: CASSNDIFYGYTF
cdr3_nt: TGCGCCAGCAGCAACGACATATTTTATGGCTACACCTTC

clone_size: .
d_call: .
v_call: TRBV27
j_call: TRBJ2-1
cdr3_aa: CASSSPSPLEGSYNEQFF
cdr3_nt: TGTGCCAGCAGTTCCCCCTCCCCATTGGAGGGCTCCTACAATGAGCAGTTCTTC

clone_size: once
d_call: TRBD1
v_call: TRBV5-1
j_call: TRBJ2-1
cdr3_aa: CASSPTGGHYNEQFF
cdr3_nt: TGCGCCAGCAGCCCCACAGGGGGCCACTACAATGAGCAGTTCTTC

clone_size: few
d_call: .
v_call: TRBV7-2
j_call: TRBJ1-2
cdr3_aa: CASNFGGAYGYTF
cdr3_nt: TGTGCCAGCAACTTTGGGGGGGCCTATGGCTACACCTTC

clone_size: .
d_call: .
v_call: TRBV29-1
j_call: TRBJ2-1
cdr3_aa: CSAPTDRGNNEQFF
cdr3_nt: TGCAGCGCCCCGACGGATAGGGGGAACAATGAGCAGTTCTTC

clone_size: .
d_call: TRBD2
v_call: TRBV11-2
j_call: TRBJ2-2
cdr3_aa: CASSFFRGGLAPTGELFF
cdr3_nt: TGTGCCAGCAGCTTTTTTCGAGGGGGACTAGCGCCGACCGGGGAGCTGTTTTTT

clone_size: .
d_call: .
v_call: TRBV4-1
j_call: TRBJ2-3
cdr3_aa: CASSQDRGLEVTQYF
cdr3_nt: TGCGCCAGCAGCCAAGATAGGGGCCTCGAGGTTACGCAGTATTTT

clone_size: .
d_call: TRBD1
v_call: TRBV19
j_call: TRBJ1-5
cdr3_aa: CASNPLGRGLGQPQHF
cdr3_nt: TGTGCCAGTAACCCCCTGGGCAGGGGGTTAGGACAGCCCCAGCATTTT

clone_size: few
d_call: TRBD1
v_call: TRBV11-3
j_call: TRBJ1-6
cdr3_aa: CASSSQTGGGSPLHF
cdr3_nt: TGTGCCAGCAGCTCCCAGACAGGGGGGGGATCACCCCTCCACTTT

clone_size: .
d_call: TRBD2
v_call: TRBV24-1
j_call: TRBJ2-5
cdr3_aa: CATSDQGLAGETQYF
cdr3_nt: TGTGCCACCAGTGATCAGGGACTAGCGGGAGAGACCCAGTACTTC

clone_size: .
d_call: TRBD2
v_call: TRBV11-2
j_call: TRBJ2-3
cdr3_aa: CASSLVGGADTQYF
cdr3_nt: TGTGCCAGCAGCTTAGTCGGGGGGGCAGATACGCAGTATTTT

clone_size: .
d_call: .
v_call: TRBV7-2
j_call: TRBJ1-5
cdr3_aa: CASSLEPVNQPQHF
cdr3_nt: TGTGCCAGCAGCTTAGAGCCGGTTAATCAGCCCCAGCATTTT

clone_size: .
d_call: .
v_call: TRBV11-3
j_call: TRBJ2-7
cdr3_aa: CASRDRASYEQYF
cdr3_nt: TGTGCCAGCAGGGACAGAGCTTCCTACGAGCAGTACTTC

clone_size: .
d_call: TRBD1
v_call: TRBV11-3
j_call: TRBJ2-3
cdr3_aa: CASSLRTGVPDTQYF
cdr3_nt: TGTGCCAGCAGCTTACGGACAGGGGTTCCAGATACGCAGTATTTT

clone_size: .
d_call: .
v_call: TRBV7-2
j_call: TRBJ1-2
cdr3_aa: CASSFLDSGGGYTF
cdr3_nt: TGTGCCAGCAGCTTCCTGGACAGTGGGGGAGGCTACACCTTC

clone_size: .
d_call: TRBD2
v_call: TRBV18
j_call: TRBJ2-1
cdr3_aa: CASSPLAGGTNNEQFF
cdr3_nt: TGTGCCAGCTCACCGTTAGCGGGGGGAACCAACAATGAGCAGTTCTTC

clone_size: once
d_call: TRBD1
v_call: TRBV30
j_call: TRBJ1-2
cdr3_aa: CAWAGGGGYTF
cdr3_nt: TGTGCCTGGGCAGGGGGCGGTGGCTACACCTTC

clone_size: .
d_call: .
v_call: TRBV7-6
j_call: TRBJ2-5
cdr3_aa: CASSLVAEGYQETQYF
cdr3_nt: TGTGCCAGCAGCTTAGTGGCGGAGGGATACCAAGAGACCCAGTACTTC

clone_size: few
d_call: .
v_call: TRBV28
j_call: TRBJ1-4
cdr3_aa: CASSFHSTNEKLFF
cdr3_nt: TGTGCCAGCAGTTTCCACAGCACCAATGAAAAACTGTTTTTT

clone_size: .
d_call: TRBD1
v_call: TRBV18
j_call: TRBJ1-2
cdr3_aa: CASSPWDRLYGYTF
cdr3_nt: TGTGCCAGCTCCCCCTGGGACAGACTATATGGCTACACCTTC

clone_size: .
d_call: .
v_call: TRBV4-3
j_call: TRBJ2-3
cdr3_aa: CASSQDKSRDTQYF
cdr3_nt: TGCGCCAGCAGCCAAGATAAGTCCAGAGATACGCAGTATTTT

clone_size: .
d_call: TRBD1
v_call: TRBV3-1/TRBV3-2
j_call: TRBJ1-5
cdr3_aa: CASSLDRGGNQPQHF
cdr3_nt: TGTGCCAGCAGCTTAGACAGGGGCGGCAATCAGCCCCAGCATTTT

clone_size: .
d_call: TRBD1
v_call: TRBV28
j_call: TRBJ1-6
cdr3_aa: CASITGGIVSPLHF
cdr3_nt: TGTGCCAGCATAACAGGGGGCATTGTTTCACCCCTCCACTTT

clone_size: few
d_call: .
v_call: TRBV30
j_call: TRBJ1-1
cdr3_aa: CAWSRGAVTEAFF
cdr3_nt: TGTGCCTGGAGTCGGGGAGCGGTCACTGAAGCTTTCTTT

clone_size: .
d_call: .
v_call: TRBV28
j_call: TRBJ1-4
cdr3_aa: CASSLRGWDEKLFF
cdr3_nt: TGTGCCAGCAGTTTAAGGGGGTGGGATGAAAAACTGTTTTTT

clone_size: .
d_call: TRBD2
v_call: TRBV18
j_call: TRBJ2-1
cdr3_aa: CASSPSGGNEQFF
cdr3_nt: TGTGCCAGCTCACCGAGCGGGGGCAATGAGCAGTTCTTC

clone_size: .
d_call: TRBD2
v_call: TRBV24-1
j_call: TRBJ2-2
cdr3_aa: CATSEGGTGTGELFF
cdr3_nt: TGTGCCACCAGTGAGGGGGGGACGGGCACCGGGGAGCTGTTTTTT

clone_size: .
d_call: .
v_call: TRBV12-3/TRBV12-4
j_call: TRBJ1-1
cdr3_aa: CASSFSSEAFF
cdr3_nt: TGTGCCAGCAGTTTTAGCTCTGAAGCTTTCTTT